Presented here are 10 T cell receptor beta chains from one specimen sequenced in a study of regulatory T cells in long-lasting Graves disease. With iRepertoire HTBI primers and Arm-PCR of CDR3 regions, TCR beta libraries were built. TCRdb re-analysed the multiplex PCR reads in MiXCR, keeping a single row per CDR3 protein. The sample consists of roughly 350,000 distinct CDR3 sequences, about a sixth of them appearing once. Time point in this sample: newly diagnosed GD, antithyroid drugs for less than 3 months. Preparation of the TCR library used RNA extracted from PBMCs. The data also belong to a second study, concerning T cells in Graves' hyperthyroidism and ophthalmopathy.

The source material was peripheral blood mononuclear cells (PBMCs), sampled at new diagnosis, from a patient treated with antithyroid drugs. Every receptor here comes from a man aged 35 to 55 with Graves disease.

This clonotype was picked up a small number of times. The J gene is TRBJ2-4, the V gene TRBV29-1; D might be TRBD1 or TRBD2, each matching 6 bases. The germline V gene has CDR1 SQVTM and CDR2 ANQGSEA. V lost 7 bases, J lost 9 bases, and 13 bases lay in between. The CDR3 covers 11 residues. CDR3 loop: CSATPGAIQYF. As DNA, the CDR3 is TGCAGCGCAACCCCGGGGGCCATTCAGTACTTC.

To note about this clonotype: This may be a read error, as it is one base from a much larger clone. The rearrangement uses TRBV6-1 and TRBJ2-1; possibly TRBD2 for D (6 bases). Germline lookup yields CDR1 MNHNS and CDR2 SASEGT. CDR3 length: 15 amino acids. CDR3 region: CAGSAGTGTYNEQFF. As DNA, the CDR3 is TGTGCCGGCAGTGCCGGGACGGGGACTTACAATGAGCAGTTCTTC.

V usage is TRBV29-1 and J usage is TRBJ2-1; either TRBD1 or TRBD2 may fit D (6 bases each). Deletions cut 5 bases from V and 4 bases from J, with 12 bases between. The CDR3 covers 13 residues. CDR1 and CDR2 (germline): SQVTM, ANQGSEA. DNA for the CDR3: TGCAGCGTTAATGGGGGGCGATACAATGAGCAGTTCTTC. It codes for CSVNGGRYNEQFF.

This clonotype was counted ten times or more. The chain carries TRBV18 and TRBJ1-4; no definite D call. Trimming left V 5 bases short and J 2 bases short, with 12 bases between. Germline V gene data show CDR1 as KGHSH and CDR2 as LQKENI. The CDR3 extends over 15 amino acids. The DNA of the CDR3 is TGTGCCAGCTCAAAAGCCTCGGGCACTAATGAAAAACTGTTTTTT. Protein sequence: CASSKASGTNEKLFF.

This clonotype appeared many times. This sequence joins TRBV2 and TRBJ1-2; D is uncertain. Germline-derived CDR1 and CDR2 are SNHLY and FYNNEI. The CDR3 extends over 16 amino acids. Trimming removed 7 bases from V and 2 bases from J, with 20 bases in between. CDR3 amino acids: CASTPEGDVDNYGYTF. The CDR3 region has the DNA TGTGCCAGCACCCCTGAGGGAGACGTCGACAACTATGGCTACACCTTC.

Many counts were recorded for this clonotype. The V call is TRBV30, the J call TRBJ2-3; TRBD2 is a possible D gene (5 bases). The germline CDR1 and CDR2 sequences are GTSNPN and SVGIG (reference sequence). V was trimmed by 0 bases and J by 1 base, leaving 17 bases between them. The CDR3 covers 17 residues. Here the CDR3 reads CAWSVRGRADGTDTQYF. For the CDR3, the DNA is TGTGCCTGGAGTGTACGTGGGCGGGCGGATGGCACAGATACGCAGTATTTT.

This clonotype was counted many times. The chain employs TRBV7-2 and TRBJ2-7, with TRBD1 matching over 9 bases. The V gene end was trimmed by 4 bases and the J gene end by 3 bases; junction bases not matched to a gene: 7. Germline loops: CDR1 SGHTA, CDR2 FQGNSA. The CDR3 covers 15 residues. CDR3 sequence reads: CASSWDRTGVYEQYF. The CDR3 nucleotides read TGTGCCAGCAGCTGGGATAGGACAGGGGTCTACGAGCAGTACTTC.

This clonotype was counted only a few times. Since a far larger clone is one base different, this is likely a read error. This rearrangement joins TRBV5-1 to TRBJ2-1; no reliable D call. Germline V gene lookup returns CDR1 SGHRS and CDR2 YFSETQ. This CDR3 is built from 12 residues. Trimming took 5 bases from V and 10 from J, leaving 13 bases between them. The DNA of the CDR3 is TGCGCCAGCAGGGACGGATCCTACGAGCAGTTCTTC. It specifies CASRDGSYEQFF.

CDR3 in amino acids: CAGQRGLNYGYTF. The CDR3 nucleotides are TGTGCGGGACAGAGGGGGCTCAACTATGGCTACACCTTC. The V gene is TRBV30, the J gene TRBJ1-2; 7 bases fit TRBD1. Germline V gene data show CDR1 as GTSNPN and CDR2 as SVGIG (reference sequence). CDR3 length: 13 amino acids.

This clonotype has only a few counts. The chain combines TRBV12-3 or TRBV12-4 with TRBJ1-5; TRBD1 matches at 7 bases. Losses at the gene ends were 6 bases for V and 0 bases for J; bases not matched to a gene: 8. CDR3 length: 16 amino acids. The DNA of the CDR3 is TGTGCCAGCAGCCCAGGACAGGACTATAGCAATCAGCCCCAGCATTTT. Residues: CASSPGQDYSNQPQHF.